The source of this T cell receptor (beta chain) is a study of cytomegalovirus exposure and HLA in healthy donors. Points from the study as a whole: In a later analysis, a missense DCLRE1C variant was linked to TCR beta V- and J-gene trimming. The later analysis indicated that the majority of CMV-associated TCR beta chains appeared HLA-restricted. A later look showed TCR association rates differing by HLA locus, highest for DRB1 and lowest for HLA-C.

Vbeta (60) and Jbeta (13) primers were used in the PCR. Authors' processing steps: An analysis performed later counted around 80 million unique TCR beta chains (roughly 11 million of them shared). The method was immunoSEQ multiplex PCR; TCRdb's version includes in-frame clones alone and lacks a portion of them. The V and J calls and clone size were taken over from that table, and D and trimming were inferred from the DNA. The sample records about 120,000 clones, about 80% being singletons. The CDR3 covers 15 residues. V lost 7 bases, J lost 5 bases, and 19 bases lay in between. In germline, CDR1 is MNHEY, CDR2 SMNVEV (reference sequence). Notes on this clone: Its antigen is as yet unknown.

V gene TRBV27 combines with J gene TRBJ2-3; a weak D match, TRBD2 (7 bases). The sequenced sample was PBMCs. The source of this sequence is a woman in her thirties or forties in good health and CMV-seropositive. The CDR3 sequence is CASNESGGLGDTQYF. Written as DNA, the CDR3 is TGTGCCAGCAACGAGTCGGGGGGCCTAGGAGATACGCAGTATTTT.